The clone carrying this TCR beta chain has at least ten counts. The data are from a study of identical twins. Germline values: CDR1 DFQATT, CDR2 SNEGSKA (reference sequence). CDR3 size: 19 residues. Trimming cost V 1 base and J 0 bases, with 22 bases left between them. TCRdb redid the calling of the 5' RACE reads with MiXCR, one entry per CDR3 protein. In the table there are approximately 630,000 distinct CDR3 sequences, roughly 7.1% of which are singletons. The sample was also reused in another study, on yellow fever vaccine responses in identical twins.

V usage is TRBV20-1 and J usage is TRBJ1-3; D unresolved. The sequence was collected from a woman aged 18 to 35 in good health. Sequenced sample: PBMCs. The CDR3 sequence: CSARVAGAGSTPSGNTIYF. CDR3 in DNA: TGCAGTGCTAGAGTGGCGGGCGCAGGCTCTACCCCCTCTGGAAACACCATATATTTT.